This T cell receptor beta chain was sequenced in a study of OX40 agonist ivuxolimab in advanced cancers. Study at large: Ivuxolimab, which patients received intravenously every 2 weeks, was dosed at 0.01 to 10 mg/kg.

About this clone itself: Its antigen is not known.

The ends were cut back, 0 bases at V and 4 bases at J, with 10 bases in the middle. CDR1 and CDR2 from the germline V gene are SGHRS and YFSETQ. This CDR3 has 14 residues. Findings and caveats of the study: CD8+ T cells showed, on average, more clonal expansion than CD4+ cells. Undetermined was the antigen specificity of the expanded peripheral T cells. At 0.1 to 3.0 mg/kg, clonal expansion of CD4+ and CD8+ blood T cells had occurred by week 6.

This table comes from immunoSEQ multiplex PCR, and its TCRdb copy is limited to in-frame clones, with some not included. The sample includes 100,000 to 150,000 clones, under 95% of them seen just once. The specimen comprised CD4+ or CD8+ T cells sorted from blood, sampled in a trial of the OX40 agonist ivuxolimab. V is TRBV5-1 and J is TRBJ1-2; D possibly corresponds to TRBD1 (6 bases). The clonotype originates from an adult with an advanced solid tumor such as melanoma, head and neck, liver or kidney cancer. CDR3 sequence: CASSLGVGAYGYTF. CDR3 nucleotides: TGCGCCAGCAGCTTGGGGGTGGGGGCCTATGGCTACACCTTC.